Presented here are 11 T cell receptor beta chains from one specimen sequenced in a study of cytomegalovirus exposure and HLA in healthy donors. 13 Jbeta primers and 60 Vbeta primers were used for the PCR. Assay used: immunoSEQ multiplex PCR; TCRdb lists only in-frame clones, some missing. Of 130,000 to 150,000 clones listed, 78% are singletons. Sequencing was carried out using PBMCs. These receptors were taken from a male donor in good health and CMV-seronegative.

This chain uses TRBV10-3 with TRBJ2-7; 8 bases are a match to TRBD1. With V trimmed by 10 bases and J by 7 bases, 15 bases remained unmatched. Germline V gene data show CDR1 as ENHRY and CDR2 as SYGVKD. CDR3 length: 14 residues. As DNA, the CDR3 is TGTGCCACCATGTTGGGGGACAGGTTAGGGGAGCAGTACTTC. Protein product: CATMLGDRLGEQYF.

The V and J genes are TRBV29-1 and TRBJ2-7; unclear D gene. V dropped 4 bases and J dropped 5 bases, with 9 bases sitting between them. The CDR3 length is 11 residues. Germline loops: CDR1 SQVTM, CDR2 ANQGSEA. The CDR3 coding sequence is TGCAGCGTTGCGGTGGTTGACGAGCAGTACTTC. It is translated as CSVAVVDEQYF.

V is TRBV5-1 and J is TRBJ2-7; TRBD2 matches at 14 bases. The V gene end was trimmed by 0 bases and the J gene end by 5 bases; junction bases not matched to a gene: 4. The length of the CDR3 is 16 residues. In germline, CDR1 is SGHRS, CDR2 YFSETQ. DNA for the CDR3: TGCGCCAGCAGCTTGGGGGGGACTAGCGGGAGCCACGAGCAGTACTTC. Its translation: CASSLGGTSGSHEQYF.

The chain links TRBV6-5 to TRBJ2-7; 9 nucleotides match TRBD1. V lost 2 bases to trimming and J lost 3 bases; unmatched junction nucleotides: 8. The CDR3 extends over 16 amino acids. The germline gives CDR1 MNHEY, CDR2 SVGAGI. In nucleotides, the CDR3 is TGTGCCAGCAGTTACCTGGACAGGGGCTGGGGCTACGAGCAGTACTTC. Translated: CASSYLDRGWGYEQYF.

V and J are TRBV10-3 and TRBJ1-1; 7 bases agree with TRBD1. Germline assignment: CDR1 ENHRY and CDR2 SYGVKD. CDR3 length equals 15 residues. V shed 2 bases, J shed 3 bases, and the junction held 6 bases outside the gene matches. In DNA, the CDR3 is TGTGCCATCAGTGAGGCAGGGGGTTTGGACACTGAAGCTTTCTTT. Translated: CAISEAGGLDTEAFF.

The gene calls are TRBV9 and TRBJ2-5, with D uncertain. V lost 0 bases and J lost 6, with 15 bases in between. The CDR3 sequence is 15 residues long. The germline V gene has CDR1 SGDLS and CDR2 YYNGEE. CDR3: CASSVDLQSEQTQYF. The CDR3 region has the DNA TGTGCCAGCAGCGTAGATCTCCAGTCTGAACAGACCCAGTACTTC.

The chain joins TRBV5-4 to TRBJ2-2; 9 bases agree with TRBD2. The trim removed 4 bases at V and 0 bases at J, leaving 4 bases unmatched. Germline CDR1 and CDR2: SGHNT and YYREEE (reference sequence). The CDR3 loop spans 16 amino acids. The CDR3 loop reads CASSALAGSNTGELFF. CDR3 sequence (DNA): TGTGCCAGCAGCGCTCTAGCGGGATCGAACACCGGGGAGCTGTTTTTT.

This rearrangement joins TRBV18 to TRBJ2-7; 7 bases agree with TRBD2. Germline trimming cut 1 base from V and 5 bases from J; bases unmatched to any gene: 2. This CDR3 has 13 amino acids. Germline loops: CDR1 KGHSH, CDR2 LQKENI. The CDR3: CASSPREGDEQYF. Here the CDR3 DNA reads TGTGCCAGCTCACCACGGGAGGGCGACGAGCAGTACTTC.

The rearrangement links TRBV6-5 to TRBJ2-2; 7 bases fit TRBD2. The ends lost 7 bases at V and 2 bases at J; junction bases unmatched: 4. This CDR3 region has 14 residues. The germline gives CDR1 MNHEY, CDR2 SVGAGI. The CDR3 here is CASNGLGNTGELFF. The CDR3 DNA reads as TGTGCCAGCAATGGACTAGGCAACACCGGGGAGCTGTTTTTT.

The sample holds one count of this clone. V is TRBV27 and J is TRBJ1-1; D remains unclear. The CDR3 is 13 residues long. Germline V gene data show CDR1 as MNHEY and CDR2 as SMNVEV (reference sequence). Trimming took 5 bases from V and 11 from J, leaving 18 bases between them. The CDR3 DNA reads as TGTGCCAGCAGTCCTACTAGTGAACGGCTGGCTTTCTTT. Translating gives CASSPTSERLAFF.

The chain recombines TRBV7-2 with TRBJ2-1; the D is unclear. This CDR3 has 12 residues. The ends were cut back, 4 bases at V and 7 bases at J, with 8 bases in the middle. Germline CDR1 reads SGHTA; CDR2 reads FQGNSA. CDR3 in amino acids: CASSSSGNEQFF. The CDR3 DNA is TGTGCCAGCAGCTCCTCGGGTAATGAGCAGTTCTTC.